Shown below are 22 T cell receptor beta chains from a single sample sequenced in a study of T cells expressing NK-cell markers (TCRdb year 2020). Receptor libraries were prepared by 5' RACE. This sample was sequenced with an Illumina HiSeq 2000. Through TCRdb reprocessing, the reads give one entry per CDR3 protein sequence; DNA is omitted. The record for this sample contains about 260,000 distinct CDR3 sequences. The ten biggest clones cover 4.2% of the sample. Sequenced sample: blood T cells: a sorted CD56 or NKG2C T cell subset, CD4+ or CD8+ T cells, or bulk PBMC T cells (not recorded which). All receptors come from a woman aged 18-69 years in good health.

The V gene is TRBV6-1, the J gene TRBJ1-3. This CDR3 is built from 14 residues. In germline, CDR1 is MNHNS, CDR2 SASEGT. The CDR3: CASSPVISGNTIYF.

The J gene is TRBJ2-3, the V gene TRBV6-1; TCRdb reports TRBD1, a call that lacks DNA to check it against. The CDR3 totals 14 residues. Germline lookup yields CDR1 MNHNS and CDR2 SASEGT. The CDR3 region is CASSAAGAGNTQYF.

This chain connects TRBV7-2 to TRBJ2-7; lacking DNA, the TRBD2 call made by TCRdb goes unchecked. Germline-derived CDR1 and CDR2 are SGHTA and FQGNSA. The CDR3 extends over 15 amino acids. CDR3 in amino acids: CASSQGVAGIYEQYF.

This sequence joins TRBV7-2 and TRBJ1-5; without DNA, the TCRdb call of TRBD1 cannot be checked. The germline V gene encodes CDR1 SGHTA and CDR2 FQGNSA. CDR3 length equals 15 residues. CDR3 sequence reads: CASSTETGNNQPQHF.

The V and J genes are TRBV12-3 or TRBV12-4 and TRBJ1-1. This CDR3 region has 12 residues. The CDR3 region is CASRYKNTEAFF.

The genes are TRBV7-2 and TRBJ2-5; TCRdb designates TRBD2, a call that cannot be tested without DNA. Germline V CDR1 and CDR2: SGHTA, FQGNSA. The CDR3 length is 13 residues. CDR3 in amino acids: CASARTIQETQYF.

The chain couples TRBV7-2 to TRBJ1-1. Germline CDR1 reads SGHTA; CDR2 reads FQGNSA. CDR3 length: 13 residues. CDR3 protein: CASSQVEGSVAFF.

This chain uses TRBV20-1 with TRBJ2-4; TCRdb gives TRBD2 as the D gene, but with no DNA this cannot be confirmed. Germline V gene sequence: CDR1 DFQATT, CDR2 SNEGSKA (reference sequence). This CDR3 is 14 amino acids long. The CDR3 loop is CSAAYWEAKNIQYF.

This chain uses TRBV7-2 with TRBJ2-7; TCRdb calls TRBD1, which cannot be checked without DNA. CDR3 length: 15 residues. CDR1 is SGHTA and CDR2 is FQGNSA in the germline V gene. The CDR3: CASRLGTGSSYEQYF.

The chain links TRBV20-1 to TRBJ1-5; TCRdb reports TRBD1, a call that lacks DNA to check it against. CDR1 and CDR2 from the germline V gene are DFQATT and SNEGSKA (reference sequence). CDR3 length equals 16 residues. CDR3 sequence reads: CSARDFLQGSNQPQHF.

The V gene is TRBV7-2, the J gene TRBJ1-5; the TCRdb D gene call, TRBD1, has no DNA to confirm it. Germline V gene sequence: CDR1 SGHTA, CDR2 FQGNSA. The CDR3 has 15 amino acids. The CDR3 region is CASSLNRDGNQPQHF.

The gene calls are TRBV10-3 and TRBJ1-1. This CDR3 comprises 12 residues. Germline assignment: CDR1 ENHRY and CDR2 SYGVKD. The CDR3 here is CAISESQTKAFF.

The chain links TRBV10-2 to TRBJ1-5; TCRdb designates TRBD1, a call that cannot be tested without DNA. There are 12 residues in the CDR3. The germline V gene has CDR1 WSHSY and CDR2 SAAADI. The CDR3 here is CASSDPGQPQHF.

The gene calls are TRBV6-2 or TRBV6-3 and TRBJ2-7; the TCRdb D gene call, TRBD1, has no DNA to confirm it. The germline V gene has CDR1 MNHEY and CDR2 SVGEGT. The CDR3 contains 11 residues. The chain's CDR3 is CASRTDRGQYF.

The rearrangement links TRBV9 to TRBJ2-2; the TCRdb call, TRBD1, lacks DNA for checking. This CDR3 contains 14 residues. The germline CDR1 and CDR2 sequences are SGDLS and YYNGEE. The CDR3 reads CASSVVEGTGELFF.

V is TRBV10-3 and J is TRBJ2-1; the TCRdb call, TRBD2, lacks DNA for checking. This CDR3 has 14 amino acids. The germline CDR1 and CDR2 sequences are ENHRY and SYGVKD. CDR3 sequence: CAISEVASGNEQFF.

This chain's CDR3 is CASRTGNLGIWETQYF. V usage is TRBV6-1 and J usage is TRBJ2-5. The CDR3 is 16 residues long. Germline lookup yields CDR1 MNHNS and CDR2 SASEGT.

CDR3 sequence reads: CASAHRIIGHYGYTF. The chain employs TRBV6-2 or TRBV6-3 and TRBJ1-2. CDR1 is MNHEY, CDR2 SVGEGT, per germline. This CDR3 has 15 amino acids.

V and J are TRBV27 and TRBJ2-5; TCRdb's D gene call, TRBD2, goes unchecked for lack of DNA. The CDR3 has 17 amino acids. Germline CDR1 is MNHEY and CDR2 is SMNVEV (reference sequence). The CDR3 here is CASSRRRDSLLQETQYF.

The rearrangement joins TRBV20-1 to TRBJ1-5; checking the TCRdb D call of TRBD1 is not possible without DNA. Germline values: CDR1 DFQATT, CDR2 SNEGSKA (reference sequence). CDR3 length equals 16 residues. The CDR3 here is CSARARQIFSNQPQHF.

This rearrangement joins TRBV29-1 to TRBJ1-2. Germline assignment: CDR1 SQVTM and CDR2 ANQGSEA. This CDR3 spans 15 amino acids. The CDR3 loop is CSVEDSGPARGSYTF.

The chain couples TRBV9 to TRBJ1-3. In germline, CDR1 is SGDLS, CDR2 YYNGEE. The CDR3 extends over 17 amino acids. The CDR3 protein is CASSVGLRVSAGNTIYF.